The 2 T cell receptor beta chains reported below all come from one sample, sequenced in a study of CXCR3-negative and CXCR3-positive naive CD8 T cells. Broader study findings: CXCR3-positive naive cells carried more hydrophobic TRB CDR3s than CXCR3-negative naive cells did.

These receptors have no known antigen. It was by 5' RACE with UMI labels that the TRB cDNA libraries were prepared. From the 5' RACE reads, TCRdb lists one entry per CDR3 protein and no DNA. The sample totals about 98,000 distinct CDR3 sequences. Sequenced sample: naive CXCR3+ CD8+ T cells from blood. Subset in this sample: CD45RO-CCR7+CD27+CD95- naive CD8+ T cells expressing CXCR3 (TNR3+). The receptors were gathered from a human donor in good health. Some clones in this sample may be carry-over from other donors' samples.

The rearrangement links TRBV28 to TRBJ2-7. This CDR3 comprises 14 residues. Germline CDR1 and CDR2: MDHEN and SYDVKM. The CDR3: CASSLRGDDYEQYF. The full variable domain, completed using reference TRBV28 and TRBJ2-7, is DVKVTQSSRYLVKRTGEKVFLECVQDMDHENMFWYRQDPGLGLRLIYFSYDVKMKEKGDIPEGYSVSREKKERFSLILESASTNQTSMYLCASSLRGDDYEQYFGPGTRLTVT.

CDR3 region: CASSLAWGGETEAFF. The chain recombines TRBV7-9 with TRBJ1-1. Germline loops: CDR1 SEHNR, CDR2 FQNEAQ (reference sequence). The CDR3 is made up of 15 amino acids.